This is a list of T cell receptor beta chains from one sample in a study of cytotoxic CD8 clonotypes in ibrutinib-treated CLL. Libraries were prepared by immunoSEQ multiplex PCR; TCRdb keeps only in-frame clonotypes and omits some of them. The sample records 300,000 to 400,000 clones, around 66% being singletons. This specimen consisted of PBMCs, obtained after 36 months of ibrutinib treatment. Receptors were obtained from a human donor with chronic lymphocytic leukemia. CDR3s include the opening cysteine and the closing phenylalanine or tryptophan. A D gene is named only where the DNA matches it firmly. Clone size is stated in some rows and not others, as once, few, many or a class when expanded.

d_gene	v_gene	abundance	j_gene	CDR3aa	CDR3nt
NA	TRBV6-1	NA	TRBJ1-6	CASSEAKNSPLHF	TGTGCCAGCAGTGAAGCGAAAAATTCACCCCTCCACTTT
NA	TRBV5-6	once	TRBJ1-5	CASSFSGQGVQPQHF	TGTGCCAGCAGCTTTAGCGGCCAGGGCGTCCAGCCCCAGCATTTT
NA	TRBV27	few	TRBJ2-7	CASRTFSFPYEQYF	TGTGCCAGCCGGACATTCTCATTCCCCTACGAGCAGTACTTC
NA	TRBV29-1	NA	TRBJ2-7	CSVVLQQHYEQYF	TGCAGCGTTGTCCTACAGCAGCACTACGAGCAGTACTTC
NA	TRBV7-6	few	TRBJ2-3	CASSPQTADTQYF	TGTGCCAGCAGCCCCCAGACAGCAGATACGCAGTATTTT
TRBD1	TRBV28	NA	TRBJ2-3	CASSFDRGQDTQYF	TGTGCCAGCAGTTTCGACAGGGGGCAAGATACGCAGTATTTT
TRBD2	TRBV10-3	NA	TRBJ2-3	CAIRGLAGNTDTQYF	TGTGCCATCAGAGGACTAGCGGGTAACACAGATACGCAGTATTTT
TRBD1	TRBV7-9	few	TRBJ2-1	CASGKRQGVRNEQFF	TGTGCCAGCGGGAAGAGACAGGGGGTGAGGAATGAGCAGTTCTTC
NA	TRBV4-1	few	TRBJ1-1	CASSQDPNTEAFF	TGCGCCAGCAGCCAGGATCCGAACACTGAAGCTTTCTTT
NA	TRBV7-2	NA	TRBJ1-2	CASRPRGGRYGYTF	TGTGCCAGCAGACCCCGGGGAGGGAGGTATGGCTACACCTTC
NA	TRBV5-1	NA	TRBJ1-2	CASSLTGAGYGYTF	TGCGCCAGCAGCTTAACGGGGGCTGGCTATGGCTACACCTTC
NA	TRBV27	NA	TRBJ1-2	CASSSTDRPYGYTF	TGTGCCAGCAGTTCGACAGACAGGCCCTATGGCTACACCTTC
NA	TRBV2	NA	TRBJ1-2	CASSGGLPGYTF	TGTGCCAGCAGTGGGGGGCTTCCTGGCTACACCTTC
NA	TRBV25-1	few	TRBJ2-1	CASRGSGWFF	TGTGCCAGCAGGGGGAGTGGTTGGTTCTTC
NA	TRBV13	once	TRBJ2-5	CASSKPGVETQYF	TGTGCCAGCTCAAAACCAGGGGTAGAGACCCAGTACTTC
TRBD2	TRBV27	NA	TRBJ2-2	CASRVLAGGPTGELFF	TGTGCCAGCAGGGTACTAGCGGGGGGTCCAACCGGGGAGCTGTTTTTT
NA	TRBV4-1	NA	TRBJ2-3	CASSPTAGTGDTQYF	TGCGCCAGCAGCCCCACCGCCGGGACGGGAGATACGCAGTATTTT
TRBD2	TRBV5-1	NA	TRBJ2-3	CASSIYPWRGGRDTQYF	TGCGCCAGCAGCATATACCCTTGGCGGGGGGGCCGGGATACGCAGTATTTT
TRBD2	TRBV7-8	NA	TRBJ2-3	CASAGQLAGVQRDTQYF	TGTGCCAGCGCAGGCCAACTAGCGGGAGTGCAGAGAGATACGCAGTATTTT
TRBD1	TRBV29-1	NA	TRBJ1-1	CSVDPGQGSWEAFF	TGCAGCGTTGACCCGGGACAGGGGTCCTGGGAAGCTTTCTTT
NA	TRBV5-4	NA	TRBJ1-2	CASSHYITGIYGYTF	TGTGCCAGCAGCCACTATATTACAGGGATATATGGCTACACCTTC
NA	TRBV27	NA	TRBJ2-3	CASAEASVSTDTQYF	TGTGCCAGCGCCGAGGCTAGCGTGAGCACAGATACGCAGTATTTT
NA	TRBV21-1	NA	TRBJ2-7	CPRRRQGASDEQYF	TGTCCTCGCAGACGACAGGGGGCTTCCGACGAGCAGTACTTC
NA	TRBV6-5	few	TRBJ2-5	CASSYSRLKETQYF	TGTGCCAGCAGTTACTCTCGGCTAAAAGAGACCCAGTACTTC
NA	TRBV19	NA	TRBJ2-7	CASSRRGGNEQYF	TGTGCCAGTAGTAGGAGGGGTGGTAACGAGCAGTACTTC
NA	TRBV5-6	few	TRBJ2-7	CASSMDVRRSYEQYF	TGTGCCAGCAGCATGGATGTCCGGCGATCCTACGAGCAGTACTTC
NA	TRBV7-9	many	TRBJ2-2	CASSRTIRGTGELFF	TGTGCCAGCAGCCGCACGATCAGAGGCACCGGGGAGCTGTTTTTT
TRBD1	TRBV7-9	NA	TRBJ2-3	CASSIIQGLTDTQYF	TGTGCCAGCAGCATCATACAGGGGTTAACAGATACGCAGTATTTT
TRBD2	TRBV4-3	NA	TRBJ2-2	CASSQGGLAGATGELFF	TGCGCCAGCAGCCAAGGCGGACTAGCGGGAGCCACCGGGGAGCTGTTTTTT
TRBD1	TRBV19	NA	TRBJ2-7	CASSSETGWDSYEQYF	TGTGCCAGTAGTTCGGAGACAGGGTGGGACTCCTACGAGCAGTACTTC
NA	TRBV27	NA	TRBJ1-4	CASSLLQNEKLFF	TGTGCCAGCAGTTTACTTCAGAATGAAAAACTGTTTTTT
NA	TRBV2	NA	TRBJ2-1	CASNGEELVYFF	TGTGCCAGCAACGGGGAGGAGCTAGTATATTTCTTC
NA	TRBV29-1	NA	TRBJ2-1	CSVESGGEQFF	TGCAGCGTTGAAAGTGGGGGTGAGCAGTTCTTC
NA	TRBV28	few	TRBJ2-2	CASSFQYQFTGELFF	TGTGCCAGCAGTTTTCAGTACCAGTTTACCGGGGAGCTGTTTTTT
NA	TRBV12-5	NA	TRBJ1-1	CASGPPEFTEAFF	TGTGCTAGTGGTCCCCCGGAATTTACTGAAGCTTTCTTT
NA	TRBV9	few	TRBJ2-7	CASSVGGSSYEQYF	TGTGCCAGCAGCGTTGGGGGCAGCTCCTACGAGCAGTACTTC
TRBD2	TRBV5-1	once	TRBJ2-7	CASSLGMGGPTYEQYF	TGCGCCAGCAGCTTGGGTATGGGAGGGCCCACCTACGAGCAGTACTTC
NA	TRBV11-2	few	TRBJ2-7	CASRNQGLLTYEQYF	TGTGCCAGCAGAAATCAGGGCCTCCTAACCTACGAGCAGTACTTC
NA	TRBV5-4	NA	TRBJ1-2	CASSFDGGDYGYTF	TGTGCCAGCAGCTTCGACGGTGGGGACTATGGCTACACCTTC
NA	TRBV2	few	TRBJ2-7	CASSGGLDYEQYF	TGTGCCAGCAGCGGGGGACTTGACTACGAGCAGTACTTC
NA	TRBV7-3	few	TRBJ2-7	CASSLGLGAEQYF	TGTGCCAGCAGCTTAGGATTAGGGGCCGAGCAGTACTTC
NA	TRBV28	NA	TRBJ1-2	CAIRVGFNYGYTF	TGTGCCATCAGGGTGGGGTTTAACTATGGCTACACCTTC
TRBD1	TRBV11-2	NA	TRBJ2-5	CASSPYPTLRDRAGETQYF	TGTGCCAGCAGCCCCTATCCGACTCTTCGGGACAGGGCAGGGGAGACCCAGTACTTC
NA	TRBV4-2	NA	TRBJ1-1	CASSQDRTPHTEAFF	TGTGCCAGCAGCCAAGATCGTACGCCGCACACTGAAGCTTTCTTT
NA	TRBV7-8	NA	TRBJ1-6	CASSLDTVPPLHF	TGTGCCAGCAGCCTGGACACCGTTCCCCCCCTCCACTTT
NA	TRBV4-2	once	TRBJ1-3	CASSQEAGIIGNTIYF	TGTGCCAGCAGCCAAGAGGCCGGGATAATTGGAAACACCATATATTTT
NA	TRBV9	NA	TRBJ1-6	CASSPQRQGRSPLHF	TGTGCCAGCAGCCCACAGCGTCAGGGTCGTTCACCCCTCCACTTT
NA	TRBV19	NA	TRBJ2-1	CASSANRLAHEQFF	TGTGCCAGTAGTGCCAACCGACTGGCCCATGAGCAGTTCTTC
NA	TRBV28	few	TRBJ2-7	CASTLRRRQYF	TGTGCCAGCACCCTTCGTCGGAGACAGTACTTC
NA	TRBV5-4	NA	TRBJ1-2	CASSLVGPAIYGYTF	TGTGCCAGCAGCTTGGTAGGACCAGCGATCTATGGCTACACCTTC
NA	TRBV13	NA	TRBJ2-7	CASSLGRAVGGTYEQYF	TGTGCCAGCAGCTTAGGGAGGGCGGTTGGGGGGACCTACGAGCAGTACTTC
NA	TRBV6-1	few	TRBJ1-3	CASSERGGTSGNTIYF	TGTGCCAGCAGTGAAAGAGGGGGGACCTCTGGAAACACCATATATTTT
TRBD2	TRBV7-9	NA	TRBJ2-7	CASSLATGTSVLEQYF	TGTGCCAGCAGCTTAGCGACAGGGACTAGCGTGCTCGAGCAGTACTTC
NA	TRBV7-9	NA	TRBJ2-3	CASSQTTDTQYF	TGTGCCAGCAGCCAAACCACAGATACGCAGTATTTT
NA	TRBV12-5	NA	TRBJ2-3	CASGWEVDLNTDTQYF	TGTGCTAGTGGTTGGGAGGTTGACCTGAACACAGATACGCAGTATTTT